What follows is one T cell receptor beta chain and its context. This sample was taken from a study of human T cells and chemical hapten exposure. CDR3 length: 13 amino acids. Germline V CDR1 and CDR2: MDHEN, SYDVKM. Trimming removed 3 bases from V and 3 bases from J, with 9 bases in between. Time point here: patch test 1, 2 weeks after DPC sensitization. Treatment in this sample: therapeutic diphenylcyclopropenone sensitization with weekly scalp DPC. Before extraction, the whole blood was not fractionated, and total RNA was taken from it. MiXCR, run by TCRdb on the RACE reads, gives a single entry per CDR3 protein. The table includes roughly 200,000 distinct CDR3 sequences, 20% to 25% detected once.

The chain links TRBV28 to TRBJ2-7; D gene unclear. The source of this sequence is a woman aged 45 to 65 with alopecia areata. Some clones in this sample may be carry-over from other donors' samples. Here the sequenced sample was whole blood, taken in connection with sensitization to the hapten diphenylcyclopropenone (DPC). The CDR3 is CASSLVGRYEQYF. The DNA of the CDR3 is TGTGCCAGCAGTTTGGTCGGGCGCTACGAGCAGTACTTC.